This paragraph covers one T cell receptor beta chain sequence. The target antigen is unknown. The sample belongs to a study of CD8+ T cells in alopecia areata. Points from the study as a whole: For lesional scalp, especially alopecia totalis/universalis, clonality was higher than in normal scalp.

Germline V gene lookup returns CDR1 KGHSH and CDR2 LQKENI. The CDR3 is 13 residues long. V was cut by 0 bases and J by 4 bases, with 6 bases left in between. RNA extraction and reverse transcription yielded cDNA as sequencing template. Produced via immunoSEQ multiplex PCR; TCRdb's table is partial and in-frame only. This sample yields 200,000 or so clones, of which 57% are seen a single time; 0.45% belongs to the top ten. This clonotype was obtained from a human donor with alopecia areata. The chain carries TRBV18 and TRBJ2-5; D uncertain. Source: CD4+ T cells sorted from blood, taken at week 0. In DNA, the CDR3 is TGTGCCAGCTCACCACCCGAAATAGAGACCCAGTACTTC. Translating it yields CASSPPEIETQYF.